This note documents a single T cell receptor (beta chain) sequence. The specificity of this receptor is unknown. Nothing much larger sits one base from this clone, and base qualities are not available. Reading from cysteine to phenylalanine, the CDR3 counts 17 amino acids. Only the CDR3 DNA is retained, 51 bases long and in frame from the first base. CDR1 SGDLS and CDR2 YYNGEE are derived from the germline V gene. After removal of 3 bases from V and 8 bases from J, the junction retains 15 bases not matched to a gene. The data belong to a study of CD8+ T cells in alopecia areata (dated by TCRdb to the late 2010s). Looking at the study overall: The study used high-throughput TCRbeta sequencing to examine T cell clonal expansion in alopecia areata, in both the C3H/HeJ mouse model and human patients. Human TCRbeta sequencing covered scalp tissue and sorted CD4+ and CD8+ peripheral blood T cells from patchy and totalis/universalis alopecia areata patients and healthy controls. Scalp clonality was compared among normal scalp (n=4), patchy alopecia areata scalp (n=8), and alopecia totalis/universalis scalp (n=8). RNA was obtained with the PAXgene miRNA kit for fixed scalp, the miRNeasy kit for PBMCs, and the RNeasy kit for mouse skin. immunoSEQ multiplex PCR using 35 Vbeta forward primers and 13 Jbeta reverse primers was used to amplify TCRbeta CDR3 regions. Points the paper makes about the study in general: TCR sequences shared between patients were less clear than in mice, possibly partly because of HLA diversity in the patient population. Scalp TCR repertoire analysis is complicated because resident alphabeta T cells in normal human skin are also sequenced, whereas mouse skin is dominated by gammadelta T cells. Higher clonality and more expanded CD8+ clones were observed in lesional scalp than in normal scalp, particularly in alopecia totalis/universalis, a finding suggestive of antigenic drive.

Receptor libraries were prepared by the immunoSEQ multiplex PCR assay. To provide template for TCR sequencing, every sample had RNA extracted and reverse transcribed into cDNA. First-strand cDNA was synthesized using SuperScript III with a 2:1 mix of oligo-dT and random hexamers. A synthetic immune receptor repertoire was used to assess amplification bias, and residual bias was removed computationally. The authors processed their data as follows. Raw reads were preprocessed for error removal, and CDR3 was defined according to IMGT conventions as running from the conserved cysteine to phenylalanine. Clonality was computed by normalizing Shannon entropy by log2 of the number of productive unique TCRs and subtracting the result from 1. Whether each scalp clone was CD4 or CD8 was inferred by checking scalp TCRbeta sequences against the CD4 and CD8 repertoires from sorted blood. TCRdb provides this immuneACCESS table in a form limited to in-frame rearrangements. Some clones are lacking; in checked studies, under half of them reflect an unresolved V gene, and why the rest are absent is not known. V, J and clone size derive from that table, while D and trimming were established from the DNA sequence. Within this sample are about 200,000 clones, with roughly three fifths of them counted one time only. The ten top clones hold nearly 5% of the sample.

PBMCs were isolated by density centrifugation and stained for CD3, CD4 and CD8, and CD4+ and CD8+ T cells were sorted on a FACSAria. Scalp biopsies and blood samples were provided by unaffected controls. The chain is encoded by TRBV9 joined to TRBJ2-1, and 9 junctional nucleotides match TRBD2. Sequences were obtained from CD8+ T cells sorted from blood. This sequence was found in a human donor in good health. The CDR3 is CASSARIGRGGRDEQFF. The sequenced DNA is TGTGCCAGCAGCGCTCGGATCGGGCGGGGGGGCCGAGATGAGCAGTTCTTC.